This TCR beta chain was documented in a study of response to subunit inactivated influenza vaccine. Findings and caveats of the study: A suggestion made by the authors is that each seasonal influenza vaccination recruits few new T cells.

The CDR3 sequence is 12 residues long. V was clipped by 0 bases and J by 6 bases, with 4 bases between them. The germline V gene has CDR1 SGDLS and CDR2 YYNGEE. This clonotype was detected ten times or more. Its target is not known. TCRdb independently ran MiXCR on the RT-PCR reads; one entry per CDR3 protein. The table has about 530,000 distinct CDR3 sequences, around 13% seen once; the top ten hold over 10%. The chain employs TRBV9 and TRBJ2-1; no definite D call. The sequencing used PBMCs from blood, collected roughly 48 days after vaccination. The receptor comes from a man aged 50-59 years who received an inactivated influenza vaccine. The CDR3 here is CASSVGSNEQFF. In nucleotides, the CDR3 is TGTGCCAGCAGCGTAGGCAGCAATGAGCAGTTCTTC.